This T cell receptor beta chain was profiled in a study of T cells after yellow fever vaccination. About the study: It was SMART-Seq v4 Ultra Low Input that prepared the fractions with low cell numbers. Study-wide findings and caveats: Few clonotypes appeared in both CD4 and CD8 compartments. The study found a weaker secondary response that peaked faster, day 5 versus 15.

TCRdb itself ran the 5' RACE reads through MiXCR, one entry per CDR3 protein. The sample carries 95,000 to 150,000 distinct CDR3 sequences, around 7.4% recorded once. This clonotype was seen at least ten times. What it binds is not known. The TCR was taken from a young man who received the YFV17D yellow fever vaccine. The sequences come from CD4+ T cells sorted from PBMCs, collected approximately 11 days after the first yellow fever vaccination.

Here the CDR3 DNA reads TGTGCCAGCAGCGGTGCCCCGGGACGGGGCACAGATACGCAGTATTTT. Its translation is CASSGAPGRGTDTQYF. V gene TRBV9 combines with J gene TRBJ2-3; tentatively, D is TRBD1 or TRBD2 (5 bases each). Germline assignment: CDR1 SGDLS and CDR2 YYNGEE. The CDR3 contains 16 residues. Trimming pared 3 bases from V and 1 base from J, leaving 15 bases between.